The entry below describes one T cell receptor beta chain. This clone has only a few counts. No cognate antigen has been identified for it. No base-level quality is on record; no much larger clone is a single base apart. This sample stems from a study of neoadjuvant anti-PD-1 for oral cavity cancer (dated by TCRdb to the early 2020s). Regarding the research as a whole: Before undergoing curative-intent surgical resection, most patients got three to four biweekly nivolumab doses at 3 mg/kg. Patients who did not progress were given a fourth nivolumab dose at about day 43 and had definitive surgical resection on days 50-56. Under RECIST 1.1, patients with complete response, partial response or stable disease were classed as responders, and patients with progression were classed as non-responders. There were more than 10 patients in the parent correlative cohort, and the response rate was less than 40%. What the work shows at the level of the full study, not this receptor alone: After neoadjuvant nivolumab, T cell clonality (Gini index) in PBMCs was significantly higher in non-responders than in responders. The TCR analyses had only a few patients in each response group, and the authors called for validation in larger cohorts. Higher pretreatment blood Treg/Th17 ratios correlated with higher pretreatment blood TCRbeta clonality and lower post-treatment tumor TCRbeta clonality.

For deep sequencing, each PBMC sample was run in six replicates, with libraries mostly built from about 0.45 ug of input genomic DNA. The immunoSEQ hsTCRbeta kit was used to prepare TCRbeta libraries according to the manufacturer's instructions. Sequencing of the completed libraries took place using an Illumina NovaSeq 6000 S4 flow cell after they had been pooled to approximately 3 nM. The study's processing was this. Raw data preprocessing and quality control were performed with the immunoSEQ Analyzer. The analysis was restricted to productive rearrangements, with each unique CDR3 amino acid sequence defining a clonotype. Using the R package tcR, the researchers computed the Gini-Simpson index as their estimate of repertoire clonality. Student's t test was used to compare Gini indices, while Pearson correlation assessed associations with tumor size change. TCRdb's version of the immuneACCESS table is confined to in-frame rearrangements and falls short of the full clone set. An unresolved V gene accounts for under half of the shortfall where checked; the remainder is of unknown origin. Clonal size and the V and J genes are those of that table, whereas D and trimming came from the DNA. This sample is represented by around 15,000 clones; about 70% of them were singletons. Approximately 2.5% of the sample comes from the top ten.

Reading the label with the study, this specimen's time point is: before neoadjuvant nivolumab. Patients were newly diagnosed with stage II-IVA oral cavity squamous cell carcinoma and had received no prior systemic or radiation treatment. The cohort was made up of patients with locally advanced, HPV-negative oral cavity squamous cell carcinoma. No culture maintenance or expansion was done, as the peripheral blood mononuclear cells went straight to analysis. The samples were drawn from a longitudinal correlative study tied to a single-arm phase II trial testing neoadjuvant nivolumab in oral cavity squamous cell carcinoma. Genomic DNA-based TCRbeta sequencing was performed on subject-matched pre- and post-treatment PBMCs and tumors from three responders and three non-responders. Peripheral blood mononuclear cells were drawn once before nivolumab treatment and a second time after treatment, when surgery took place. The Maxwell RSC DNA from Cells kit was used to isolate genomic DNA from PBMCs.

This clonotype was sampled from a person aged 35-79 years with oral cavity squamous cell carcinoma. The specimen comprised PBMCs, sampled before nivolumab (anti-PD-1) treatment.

The CDR3 protein sequence reads: CASSLGPDLREQYF. The nucleotide sequence reads TGTGCCAGCAGTTTAGGGCCGGATTTACGGGAGCAGTACTTC. The chain was built from TRBV28 and TRBJ2-7; a confident D gene designation cannot be given. CDR1 and CDR2 are read off the germline V gene as MDHEN and SYDVKM. V was cut back by 2 bases and J by 7 bases, leaving a gap of 15 bases between them. The CDR3 starts with the cysteine, ends with the phenylalanine, and has 14 residues. The sequence is cut down to CDR3 DNA, 42 bases in frame from base 1. Reference TRBV28 and TRBJ2-7 proteins supply the regions before and after the CDR3; the full variable domain is: DVKVTQSSRYLVKRTGEKVFLECVQDMDHENMFWYRQDPGLGLRLIYFSYDVKMKEKGDIPEGYSVSREKKERFSLILESASTNQTSMYLCASSLGPDLREQYFGPGTRLTVT.